Presented here are 14 T cell receptor beta chains from one specimen sequenced in a study of shared T cell receptors in the human thymus. The repertoire was sequenced with immunoSEQ multiplex PCR; TCRdb's copy has only in-frame clones and lacks some. Among hundreds of thousands of clones listed, about 87% were seen once. The same specimen was also included in a second study, on human thymus T cells.

The sample comprised thymocytes. All receptors come from a boy under two years old with a congenital heart defect.

The rearrangement joins TRBV10-2 to TRBJ1-2, with 7 positions matching TRBD1. Trimming removed 5 bases from V and 2 bases from J; junction bases left unmatched: 5. This CDR3 region has 14 residues. Germline-derived CDR1 and CDR2 are WSHSY and SAAADI. The CDR3 region has the DNA TGCGCCAGCAGTCCCGGGACAGAAAACTATGGCTACACCTTC. Translation gives CASSPGTENYGYTF.

This clone was observed a few times. The chain uses TRBV28 and TRBJ1-6; 9 bases agree with TRBD1. Germline assignment: CDR1 MDHEN and CDR2 SYDVKM. The CDR3 totals 16 residues. The V segment lost 5 bases and the J segment 8 bases; nucleotides outside the gene matches: 10. CDR3 in DNA: TGTGCCAGCAGTGGGAACTTGGACAGGGGTGATTCACCCCTCCACTTT. This sequence encodes CASSGNLDRGDSPLHF.

This clone has more than one count but fewer than ten. This chain uses TRBV14 with TRBJ1-1; D remains ambiguous. V was shortened by 3 bases and J by 5 bases, with 13 bases between the two germline ends. Germline CDR1 and CDR2: SGHDN and FVKESK. The CDR3 is made up of 14 amino acids. The CDR3 region has the DNA TGTGCCAGCAGCCATCCTCCGGGAGAGACTGAAGCTTTCTTT. It yields the protein CASSHPPGETEAFF.

This sequence joins TRBV7-8 and TRBJ1-5; 7 nucleotides line up with TRBD1. J was trimmed by 0 bases and V by 2 bases; bases with no gene match: 7. Germline V lookup: CDR1 SGHVS, CDR2 FQNEAQ. CDR3 length equals 17 residues. CDR3 loop: CASSLPLQGDSNQPQHF. In DNA form, the CDR3 reads TGTGCCAGCAGCTTACCTTTGCAGGGGGATAGCAATCAGCCCCAGCATTTT.

This clone showed up just a few times. V is TRBV9 and J is TRBJ2-1; the match to TRBD2 covers 11 bases. CDR1 and CDR2 from the germline V gene are SGDLS and YYNGEE. V shed 3 bases, J shed 4 bases, and the junction held 6 bases outside the gene matches. The CDR3 has 16 amino acids. CDR3 sequence: CASSALAGGSYNEQFF. CDR3 DNA sequence: TGTGCCAGCAGCGCCTTAGCGGGGGGGTCATACAATGAGCAGTTCTTC.

V is TRBV4-3 and J is TRBJ2-7; TRBD1 matches at 9 bases. In germline, CDR1 is LGHNA, CDR2 YSLEER. V dropped 0 bases and J dropped 7; count of bases not matched to a gene: 13. The CDR3 is 17 residues long. CDR3 residues: CASSQDLGRDRVGEQYF. In nucleotides, the CDR3 is TGCGCCAGCAGCCAAGATCTGGGCCGGGACAGGGTGGGAGAGCAGTACTTC.

The J gene is TRBJ1-4, the V gene TRBV7-9; 8 bases are a match to TRBD1. J lost 6 bases, V lost 1 base, and 7 bases had no gene match. The CDR3 runs to 16 residues. Germline values: CDR1 SEHNR, CDR2 FQNEAQ (reference sequence). CDR3 DNA sequence: TGTGCCAGCAGCTTAGAAAGACAGGGGAGGGATGAAAAACTGTTTTTT. Its translation: CASSLERQGRDEKLFF.

The chain carries TRBV2 and TRBJ1-4, with TRBD1 identical over 9 bases. The germline gives CDR1 SNHLY, CDR2 FYNNEI. CDR3 size: 17 residues. V dropped 8 bases and J dropped 7; count of bases not matched to a gene: 17. Written as DNA, the CDR3 is TGTGCCAGCCGCGGCCCACCAAACCCGGGACAGGGTGAAAAACTGTTTTTT. The encoded protein is CASRGPPNPGQGEKLFF.

Only a few counts were recorded for this clone. This chain links TRBV27 with TRBJ1-1; D possibly corresponds to TRBD1 (6 bases). This CDR3 has 16 amino acids. Looked up from germline, CDR1 is MNHEY and CDR2 is SMNVEV (reference sequence). Trimming left V 2 bases short and J 1 base short, with 14 bases between. The DNA for the CDR3 is TGTGCCAGCAGTTTAAGGAGGGAGGGGGAGAACACTGAAGCTTTCTTT. It specifies CASSLRREGENTEAFF.

The chain is built from TRBV7-2 and TRBJ1-2; D perhaps matches TRBD1 (6 bases). The V end was cut by 5 bases, the J end by 6 bases, with 10 bases between. CDR3 length: 12 residues. CDR1 is SGHTA, CDR2 FQGNSA, per germline. CDR3 sequence reads: CASSPQGDGYTF. The DNA of the CDR3 is TGTGCCAGCAGCCCACAGGGTGATGGCTACACCTTC.

The chain joins TRBV4-3 to TRBJ1-1, with D perhaps matching TRBD1 (6 bases). The germline gives CDR1 LGHNA, CDR2 YSLEER. V dropped 0 bases and J dropped 5 bases, with 13 bases sitting between them. This CDR3 has 15 residues. CDR3 protein: CASSQERGFWTEAFF. CDR3 bases: TGCGCCAGCAGCCAAGAGAGGGGGTTTTGGACTGAAGCTTTCTTT.

As to this clone: Other DNA sequences in this specimen translate into the identical CDR3. This sequence joins TRBV10-3 and TRBJ2-2; possible D gene TRBD1, 5 bases. V shed 2 bases and J shed 1 base, with 5 bases lying between them. This CDR3 region has 14 residues. Germline CDR1 and CDR2: ENHRY and SYGVKD. CDR3 sequence reads: CAISEGQNTGELFF. In nucleotides, the CDR3 is TGTGCCATCAGTGAGGGACAGAACACCGGGGAGCTGTTTTTT.

The rearrangement links TRBV6-5 to TRBJ1-5; no reliable D call. Trimming pared 6 bases from V and 3 bases from J, leaving 9 bases between. Germline-derived CDR1 and CDR2 are MNHEY and SVGAGI. This CDR3 has 13 amino acids. This CDR3 reads CASRRRYNQPQHF. The CDR3 nucleotides are TGTGCCAGCAGGCGCAGGTACAATCAGCCCCAGCATTTT.

The chain is built from TRBV30 and TRBJ1-6; D is perhaps TRBD1 (6 bases). The CDR3 length is 16 residues. Between the trimmed V and J ends, which lost 1 base and 9 bases, there was a span of 19 bases. Germline CDR1 is GTSNPN and CDR2 is SVGIG (reference sequence). The CDR3 sequence is CAWSATDSPRGSPLHF. The CDR3 DNA reads as TGTGCCTGGAGTGCGACAGACTCCCCCAGGGGTTCACCCCTCCACTTT.